These 4 T cell receptor beta chains were all obtained from the same sample, sequenced in a study of tumor and adjacent non-tumor tissue in lung cancer. A modified ARM-PCR protocol with three rounds of nested PCR amplified TCRbeta. Each CDR3 protein gets one entry after TCRdb re-called the multiplex PCR reads with MiXCR. Of about 93,000 distinct CDR3 sequences in the sample, just over 65% were seen once. The template was RNA from unsorted bulk tissue. The specimen was lung tumor tissue. Receptor source: a man aged 60 to 69 with non-small cell lung cancer.

This clonotype was seen at least ten times. The chain couples TRBV6-2 or TRBV6-3 to TRBJ2-1; D gene ambiguous. Between the trimmed V and J ends, which lost 6 bases and 8 bases, there was a span of 8 bases. Germline values: CDR1 MNHEY, CDR2 SVGEGT. The CDR3 contains 11 residues. Here the CDR3 DNA reads TGTGCCAGCAGCCCTCATGATGAGCAGTTCTTC. Its protein product is CASSPHDEQFF.

A word on this clonotype: A read error may account for a junction end that differs from germline. V gene TRBV6-6 combines with J gene TRBJ1-4; no clear D. Germline values: CDR1 MNHNY, CDR2 SVGAGI (reference sequence). There are 15 residues in the CDR3. The CDR3 here is CASSYSTPTNEKPFF. The CDR3 DNA is TGTGCCAGCAGTTACTCTACTCCAACTAATGAAAAACCGTTTTTT.

A word on this clonotype: Possible read error: a much larger clone is one base away. CDR3 bases: TGCGCCAGCAGATCACAGGACCCTGAAGCTTTCTTT. As protein: CASRSQDPEAFF. This chain joins TRBV5-1 and TRBJ1-1; TRBD1 might be the D (5 bases). Germline CDR1 is SGHRS and CDR2 is YFSETQ. The ends were cut back, 5 bases at V and 6 bases at J, with 11 bases in the middle. The CDR3 contains 12 residues.

The rearrangement links TRBV2 to TRBJ2-7; no clear D gene. Germline assignment: CDR1 SNHLY and CDR2 FYNNEI. This CDR3 contains 15 residues. V shed 8 bases and J shed 6 bases, with 23 bases lying between them. The CDR3: CASQAYQGPTCEQYF. The DNA of the CDR3 is TGTGCCAGCCAAGCCTACCAAGGACCTACCTGCGAGCAGTACTTC.